This T cell receptor (beta chain) emerged from a study of blood T cell repertoires in COVID-19. Overall study: The samples span acute and convalescent COVID-19 from the United States, Italy and Spain. T cells, B-cell-depleted T cells, or PBMCs provided the cDNA or gDNA that served as material.

Per the study methods: Reference gene primer amplification gave nucleated cell count estimates. TCRdb's table, derived via immunoSEQ multiplex PCR, lists solely in-frame clones and lacks some. V and J calls plus clone size are reproduced from that table; the DNA served to infer D and trimming. The sample holds fewer than 150,000 clones, roughly 71% seen once. This CDR3 region has 14 residues. J lost 7 bases, V lost 5 bases, and 9 bases had no gene match. The germline V gene encodes CDR1 LNHDA and CDR2 SQIVND (reference sequence). The chain joins TRBV19 to TRBJ1-2; 8 bases map to TRBD1. The source material was peripheral blood. This TCR came from a man older than 75 with acute or convalescent COVID-19. In nucleotides, the CDR3 is TGTGCCAGTAGTCTTTCGCGGACAGGGTTTGGCTACACCTTC. Translation gives CASSLSRTGFGYTF.